The entry that follows covers one T cell receptor (beta chain) sequence. These data belong to a study of blood T cell repertoires in COVID-19. V gave up 1 base and J gave up 4 bases; unmatched junction bases: 2. Germline V gene lookup returns CDR1 MRHNA and CDR2 SNTAGT. The CDR3 is 14 amino acids. Method: immunoSEQ multiplex PCR; TCRdb's copy keeps in-frame clones and lacks some. The table has around 230,000 clones, 75% to 90% seen once. The sample consisted of peripheral blood. The sequence was obtained from a man under 40 who had recovered from COVID-19. This chain links TRBV6-4 with TRBJ1-2, with 8 nucleotides matching TRBD1. CDR3 sequence: CASSDFQGAYGYTF. The CDR3 nucleotides are TGTGCCAGCAGTGACTTTCAGGGGGCCTATGGCTACACCTTC.